This T cell receptor beta chain was captured by sequencing in a study of cytomegalovirus exposure and HLA in healthy donors. PCR amplification relied on 60 Vbeta primers (plus 13 Jbeta primers). Sequencing was performed with immunoSEQ multiplex PCR; in TCRdb, only in-frame clones are kept and a portion is missing. The sample has over 40,000 clones; roughly nine tenths are singletons. A note on this clone: Its target is unknown.

This CDR3 comprises 13 residues. V was trimmed by 7 bases and J by 4 bases, leaving 13 bases between them. Per germline, CDR1 SEHNR and CDR2 FQNEAQ (reference sequence). Points from the study as a whole: Generally TCR sequences proved uncommon, though certain public TCRs appeared in numerous donors. According to the study, 160 or so TCR beta chains were cytomegalovirus-associated. Reportedly, fewer N-insertions than the roughly 700-donor mean appeared in an Asian-associated ancestry cluster in a later analysis.

Material for sequencing was PBMCs. The clonotype was recovered from a woman between 35 and 50 years old in good health and CMV-seropositive. The gene calls are TRBV7-9 and TRBJ1-1; D possibly corresponds to TRBD1 (5 bases). The CDR3: CASTLPGGTEAFF. In DNA, the CDR3 is TGTGCCAGCACCCTACCGGGGGGCACTGAAGCTTTCTTT.